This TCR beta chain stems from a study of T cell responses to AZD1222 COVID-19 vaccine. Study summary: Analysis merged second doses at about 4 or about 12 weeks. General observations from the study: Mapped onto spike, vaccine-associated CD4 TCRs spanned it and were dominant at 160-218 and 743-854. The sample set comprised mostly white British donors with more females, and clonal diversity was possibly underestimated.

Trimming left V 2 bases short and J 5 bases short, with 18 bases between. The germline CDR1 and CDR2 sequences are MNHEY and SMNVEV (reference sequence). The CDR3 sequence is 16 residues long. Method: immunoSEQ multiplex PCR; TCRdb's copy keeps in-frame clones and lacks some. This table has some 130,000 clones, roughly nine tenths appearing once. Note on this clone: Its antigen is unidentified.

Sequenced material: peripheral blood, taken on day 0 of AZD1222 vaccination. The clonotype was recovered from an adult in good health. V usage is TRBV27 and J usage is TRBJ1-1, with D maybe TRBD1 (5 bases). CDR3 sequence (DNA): TGTGCCAGCAGTTTAAGGGCAGGGCAGAGGGTGACTGAAGCTTTCTTT. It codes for CASSLRAGQRVTEAFF.